This T cell receptor beta chain was profiled in a study of cytomegalovirus exposure and HLA in healthy donors listed by TCRdb under 2017. Study-wide context: According to an earlier analysis of a few hundred of the donors, about 179 million T cells yielded roughly 100 million unique TCR beta sequences and 276 Gb of sequence data. In a later genetic analysis, genome-wide SNP genotypes for about three fifths of the roughly 670 donors were used, and that subset was treated as a discovery cohort. In an earlier analysis of 500 to 650 of the donors, high-throughput TCR beta sequencing was used to judge whether each TCR beta V gene segment behaved as functional or pseudogenic. The study aimed to test whether cataloging public T cell receptors could reveal signatures of past pathogen exposure. Among 350 to 400 genotyped donors of the cohort, an average of approximately 250,000 unique TCR beta nucleotide sequences were sequenced per donor, approximately 20% of them non-productive. Class I and class II HLA loci were covered by the typing at four-digit resolution. Alongside the repertoire data, information on donor age, sex, ethnicity and CMV serostatus was compiled. Using immunosequencing, the study profiled T cell repertoires from some 670 subjects and related those repertoires to cytomegalovirus serostatus. Of the 300 to 450 genotyped donors, 65% to 90% fell in the genetic ancestry cluster associated with self-reported Caucasian donors. An early release that covered around 590 HLA-typed donors contained approximately 300 gigabases of sequencing data and about 84 million unique TCR sequences. Every repertoire in the discovery cohort had been generated on one and the same sequencing platform. Besides the first cohort of some 670 subjects, a separate validation cohort made up of some 110 different subjects was used. High-throughput TCR immunosequencing, statistical association of individual TCRs with disease status, and machine learning were combined to predict cytomegalovirus infection status. The later analysis used no new phenotypic data to find candidate immune exposures, relying instead on TCR beta sequences and their occurrence across donors. Four to six DR-DQ haplotypes were handled as single units for association and clustering, since linkage in the cohort was strong. Typing coverage differed by locus: A, B, C, DRB1 and DQB1 were typed in about 629-640 donors, DQA1 in 522, DPA1 in approximately 610, and DPB1 in about 450. A later analysis re-examined previously published TCR beta repertoires from over 500 donors and added high-resolution HLA genotyping to investigate patterns of TCR occurrence.

The cohort comprised some 700 healthy bone marrow donors. Cohort members were all nominally healthy when sampled, although unrecorded immune exposures were likely present. The donor tested CMV seronegative, placing the donor among the 350 or so seronegative members of the cohort. Each donor provided a peripheral blood sample, and peripheral blood mononuclear cells were used for TCR beta sequencing. The Qiagen DNeasy Blood Extraction Kit was used to extract genomic DNA from the blood cell samples. Receptor amplification or capture employed the immunoSEQ multiplex PCR assay. A mixture of 60 forward primers for TCR Vbeta segments and 13 reverse primers for TCR Jbeta segments was used in the multiplex PCR. The CDR3 region of rearranged TCR beta genes was amplified from genomic DNA by a multiplex PCR assay. The Illumina HiSeq System was used to sequence the amplified TCR beta libraries as 87-base-pair reads. Per the authors' processing: A later analysis counted about 80 million unique TCR beta chains across the roughly 700 repertoires, and roughly 11 million of these chains were shared by at least two donors. A nearest-neighbor algorithm error-corrected the raw reads and collapsed the reads into unique sequences, merging closely related sequences to remove PCR and sequencing errors. To assign V, D and J gene segments, CDR3 sequences were aligned to IMGT reference sequences. For a sequence to be retained, at least a six-nucleotide match to both a V gene segment and a J gene segment was required. A rearrangement was called productive if the CDR3 had no stop codons and remained in frame with V and J, and every other rearrangement was called non-productive. Following IMGT convention, CDR3 was defined as the stretch from the second conserved V-encoded cysteine up to the conserved J-encoded phenylalanine. Sequences without an unambiguous match to a single V gene segment were excluded from the earlier analysis of about 600 of the donors. In an earlier analysis of several hundred of the donors, V segments were called functional above 56.7% productive rearrangements and were called segregating when the between-donor standard deviation exceeded 5%. A statistical classification framework was built to diagnose cytomegalovirus status from the catalog of TCR beta chain sequences. In a later analysis, V and J genes were assigned by comparing TCR nucleotide sequences against IMGT/GENE-DB human TR gene sequences. The TCRdist pipeline was used in a later analysis to assign CDR3 sequences and most-parsimonious VDJ recombination scenarios. In a later analysis, each TCR beta chain was defined by its CDR3 amino acid sequence together with its V-gene family, and reads lacking a unique V-gene family were excluded. In a later analysis, a few hundred highly shared, low-generation-probability nucleotide sequences were removed to address suspected cross-contamination and a sequencing artifact. A later analysis calculated a clonal expansion index for each public chain from normalized within-repertoire ranks of inferred template counts. A later analysis computed generation probabilities with a VDJ recombination model fitted to out-of-frame rearrangements, and checked the results against IGoR. Hypergeometric tests were used in a later analysis to score TCR-TCR, TCR-HLA and TCR-CMV co-occurrence, with a repertoire-size bias correction applied to the TCR pairs. In a later analysis, false discovery rates were estimated by permuting HLA or CMV assignments 20 times. In a later analysis, co-occurring TCRs were grouped with DBSCAN, and TCRdist sequence similarity was added when clustering was performed within HLA-allele-positive subsets. For co-occurrence clustering, repertoires with fewer than 30,000 or more than 120,000 public chains were excluded, along with five repertoires with anomalous nucleotide sharing. TCRdb retrieved this table from immuneACCESS and kept in-frame rearrangements only. Not all clones are present; in checked studies, unresolved V genes account for under half, and no reason is known for the remainder. That table gives V, J and clone size, and the DNA gave D and trimming. The sample yields a few hundred thousand clones; roughly 80% were counted once. In total, the top ten clones hold about 3% of the sample.

The full study reports these points: HLA typing was unavailable for some donors at each locus, so association tests used only the typed subset. An association between a missense DCLRE1C variant and V-gene and J-gene trimming of TCR beta chains was found in a later genetic analysis and replicated in an independent cohort. A later genetic analysis reported fewer N-insertions in productive TCRs among donors in an Asian-associated ancestry cluster than the roughly 700-donor mean. In a later analysis, most CMV-associated TCR beta chains were found to appear HLA-restricted, with HLA associations seemingly driven largely by CMV exposure. In vitro tests confirmed that a few of the cytomegalovirus-associated TCR beta chains recognize cytomegalovirus antigens. The study listed approximately 150 TCR beta chains as associated with cytomegalovirus. In a later analysis, around 15,000 TCR beta sequences were associated with specific HLA alleles at a false discovery rate of 0.05. A later analysis found that HLA-associated TCR beta chains were more clonally expanded and had lower generation probabilities than equally common non-associated chains. The cohort was sequenced for TCR beta chains only, and without alpha or paired-chain data the features that could be detected were limited. Linkage disequilibrium might explain the correlated functional status among segregating V segments, but an unknown experimental factor could not be ruled out. Presence/absence analyses assumed roughly uniform sequencing depth across donors, an assumption that may not hold. Assigning TCR associations to individual alleles was difficult when HLA alleles, especially DR and DQ, strongly co-occurred. The 87-base-pair reads could not distinguish some IMGT-functional V segments, including TRBV6-2 and TRBV6-3, so those segments were excluded. Because counts were too low, some 17 rarely observed V segments, including chromosome 9 orphons, were excluded from the earlier analysis of roughly 580 of the donors. The classifier was reported to diagnose cytomegalovirus status with high specificity and sensitivity in both the original and validation cohorts. Several of the top co-occurrence clusters appeared to be linked to parvovirus B19, influenza, CMV and Epstein-Barr virus, according to a later analysis. For the cohort, immune exposure information was limited to CMV serostatus. A further reported finding was that TCR beta sequences accurately predicted the HLA-A and HLA-B alleles for most subjects in the first cohort. In a later analysis, TCR association rates were found to vary across HLA loci, with the most associated TCRs seen for DRB1 alleles and the fewest for HLA-C alleles. While some public TCRs were present in many individuals, most TCR sequences turned up only very rarely across donors. A cluster of highly shared sequence variants was judged likely to be a technical artifact of the sequencing pipeline. In an earlier analysis of 450 to 750 of the donors, most TCR beta V segments appeared in productive rearrangements about 90% or about 30% of the time, broadly matching IMGT annotations. It was suggested by the authors that the approach could potentially be generalized to other disease states and immunological phenotypes.

Based on the germline V gene, the CDR1 and CDR2 sequences are LGHNA and YNFKEQ. The V end gives up 2 bases and the J end 7 bases, leaving 7 bases in the junction not matched to a gene. Taken from cysteine to phenylalanine, the CDR3 has 15 residues. Kept here is only the CDR3 DNA, which spans 45 bases and is read in frame from base 1. Worth noting for this clone: Its antigen is not yet known. No clone much larger than this one lies a single base away; base qualities are absent.

The sequenced sample was PBMCs. The sequence joins TRBV4-2 to TRBJ1-5; 8 bases in between match TRBD1. The receptor was isolated from a young man in good health and CMV-seronegative. The encoded CDR3 is CASSQRTGSLQPQHF. The nucleotides are TGTGCCAGCAGCCAAAGGACAGGGTCCTTGCAGCCCCAGCATTTT.